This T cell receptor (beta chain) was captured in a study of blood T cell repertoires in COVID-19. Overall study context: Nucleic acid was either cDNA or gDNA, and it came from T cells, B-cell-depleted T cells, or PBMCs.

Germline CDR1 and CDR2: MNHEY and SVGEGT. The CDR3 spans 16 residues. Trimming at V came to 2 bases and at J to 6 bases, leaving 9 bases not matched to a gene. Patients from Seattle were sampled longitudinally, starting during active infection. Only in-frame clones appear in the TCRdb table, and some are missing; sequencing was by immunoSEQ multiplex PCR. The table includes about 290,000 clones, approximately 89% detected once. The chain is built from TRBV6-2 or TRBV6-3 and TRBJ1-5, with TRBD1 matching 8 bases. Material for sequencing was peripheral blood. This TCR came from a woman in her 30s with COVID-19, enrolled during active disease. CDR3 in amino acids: CASSYRGTGRVQPQHF. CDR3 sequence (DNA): TGTGCCAGCAGTTACCGGGGGACAGGAAGGGTTCAGCCCCAGCATTTT.